These T cell receptor beta chains were read from a single sample in a study of blood T cells in healthy people across ages. TCRdb re-called the 5' RACE reads through MiXCR, storing one row per CDR3 protein. The table has hundreds of thousands of distinct CDR3 sequences, roughly 58% seen once. The sequenced sample was blood. These receptor sequences come from a man aged 55 to 70 in good health. The CDR3 runs from the conserved cysteine through the conserved F or W. D genes are given only for firm matches. Clone size is shown for a subset of rows, as once, few, many or a class of expanded clone.

size: -; J: TRBJ2-5; D: -; V: TRBV15; DNA: TGTGCCACCTCCTGGAGAGAGACCCAGTACTTC; CDR3: CATSWRETQYF
size: -; J: TRBJ2-5; D: TRBD1; V: TRBV2; DNA: TGTGCCAGCACGGACAGGGGAGAGACCCAGTACTTC; CDR3: CASTDRGETQYF
size: -; J: TRBJ2-1; D: TRBD2; V: TRBV20-1; DNA: TGCAGTGCTAGAGATCCCGGGTGGGCGGGGGGCTACAATGAGCAGTTCTTC; CDR3: CSARDPGWAGGYNEQFF
size: -; J: TRBJ2-1; D: -; V: TRBV20-1; DNA: TGCAGTGCTAGCTCTGTGGGCAGGACCGCCCTTCTTTACAATGAGCAGTTCTTC; CDR3: CSASSVGRTALLYNEQFF
size: -; J: TRBJ2-3; D: -; V: TRBV4-1; DNA: TGCGCCAGCAGCCGGGATTACCCAGATACGCAGTATTTT; CDR3: CASSRDYPDTQYF
size: once; J: TRBJ2-6; D: -; V: TRBV5-1; DNA: TGCGCCAGCAGCTTGGTGCAGGGTGGGGCCAACGTCCTGATTTTC; CDR3: CASSLVQGGANVLIF
size: few; J: TRBJ2-1; D: -; V: TRBV5-1; DNA: TGCGCCAGCAGCTTGATCAGGTTTGGTAATGAGCAGTTCTTC; CDR3: CASSLIRFGNEQFF
size: -; J: TRBJ2-3; D: -; V: TRBV5-1; DNA: TGCGCCAGCAGCTTGGAAGGGGGGCGCACAGATACGCAGTATTTT; CDR3: CASSLEGGRTDTQYF
size: -; J: TRBJ2-1; D: TRBD2; V: TRBV6-1; DNA: TGTGCCAGCAGTCCCGGCCTTGGGCGGGGGGCCTACAATGAGCAGTTCTTC; CDR3: CASSPGLGRGAYNEQFF
size: -; J: TRBJ2-3; D: -; V: TRBV6-5; DNA: TGTGCCAGCAGCCTCCGGGACTTACGCACAGATACGCAGTATTTT; CDR3: CASSLRDLRTDTQYF
size: few; J: TRBJ2-7; D: -; V: TRBV10-3; DNA: TGTGCCATCAGTGCGGAGGGTTCCTCCTACGAGCAGTACTTC; CDR3: CAISAEGSSYEQYF
size: few; J: TRBJ2-3; D: -; V: TRBV12-3/TRBV12-4; DNA: TGTGCCAGCAAATGGACCGGGGGCATGTCAGATGCACAGTATTTT; CDR3: CASKWTGGMSDAQYF
size: -; J: TRBJ1-2; D: -; V: TRBV20-1; DNA: TGCAGTGCTAGAGCCATAGTTTCGGAAGCTAACTATGGCTACACCTTC; CDR3: CSARAIVSEANYGYTF
size: -; J: TRBJ1-4; D: -; V: TRBV12-3/TRBV12-4; DNA: TGTGCCAGCAGTTTATTCGGTGAAAAACTGTTTTTT; CDR3: CASSLFGEKLFF
size: -; J: TRBJ1-2; D: -; V: TRBV5-1; DNA: TGCGCCAGCAGCTTGAACCAGGATGGCTACACCTTC; CDR3: CASSLNQDGYTF
size: -; J: TRBJ2-7; D: -; V: TRBV9; DNA: TGTGCCAGCAGCGTACCGTTGTACGAGCAGTACTTC; CDR3: CASSVPLYEQYF
size: once; J: TRBJ2-5; D: -; V: TRBV18; DNA: TGTGCCAGCTCACCACCGTGGGTTGGGGAGCAGTACTTC; CDR3: CASSPPWVGEQYF
size: -; J: TRBJ1-2; D: TRBD1; V: TRBV20-1; DNA: TGCAGTGCCCCGGGACAGGGGGCGGAAGGCTACACCTTC; CDR3: CSAPGQGAEGYTF
size: -; J: TRBJ2-1; D: TRBD2; V: TRBV5-1; DNA: TGCGCCAGCAGCTTGGCCGGGGGGCTAGCGGGGGCCCATAGAGGCTCCTACAATGAGCAGTTCTTC; CDR3: CASSLAGGLAGAHRGSYNEQFF
size: once; J: TRBJ2-5; D: -; V: TRBV5-4; DNA: TGTGCCAGCAGCGGCCAGGGGTGGGAAGAGACCCAGTACTTC; CDR3: CASSGQGWEETQYF
size: few; J: TRBJ2-5; D: -; V: TRBV10-3; DNA: TGTGCCATCAGTAAGTCGCCAGGAGTGGGAGAGACCCAGTACTTC; CDR3: CAISKSPGVGETQYF
size: -; J: TRBJ2-4; D: -; V: TRBV25-1; DNA: TGTGCCAGCAGTGACATTCTAGCCAAAAACATTCAGTACTTC; CDR3: CASSDILAKNIQYF
size: -; J: TRBJ1-2; D: -; V: TRBV3-1; DNA: TGTGCCAGCAGCCAACTCCAGGGAAGCGGCTACACCTTC; CDR3: CASSQLQGSGYTF
size: -; J: TRBJ2-5; D: TRBD2; V: TRBV6-2/TRBV6-3; DNA: TGTGCTAGCAGTTACCGGGAGGGTGACCAAGAGACCCAGTACTTC; CDR3: CASSYREGDQETQYF
size: -; J: TRBJ1-2; D: -; V: TRBV12-3/TRBV12-4; DNA: TGTGCCAGCAGTTTTGGGGGGGCAGGGGATTTCGGCTACACCTTC; CDR3: CASSFGGAGDFGYTF
size: -; J: TRBJ1-5; D: -; V: TRBV10-3; DNA: TGTGCCATCAGTGACCCAGTTAGGGGCAATCAGCCCCAGCATTTT; CDR3: CAISDPVRGNQPQHF
size: -; J: TRBJ2-7; D: TRBD1; V: TRBV4-2; DNA: TGTGCCGGCAGGCTGACAGGGGGTCCCTACGAGCAGTACTTC; CDR3: CAGRLTGGPYEQYF
size: -; J: TRBJ1-5; D: -; V: TRBV7-2; DNA: TGTGCCAGCAGCCAAAGGGCAGTGGGTCAGCCCCAGCATTTT; CDR3: CASSQRAVGQPQHF
size: few; J: TRBJ2-5; D: -; V: TRBV9; DNA: TGTGCCAGCAGCGTACATCCTGGTGGGGGGACAGACCAAGAGACCCAGTACTTC; CDR3: CASSVHPGGGTDQETQYF
size: -; J: TRBJ2-7; D: -; V: TRBV9; DNA: TGTGCCAGCAGCCCTCACAGGGAAAGGTTCTACGAGCAGTACTTC; CDR3: CASSPHRERFYEQYF
size: -; J: TRBJ1-1; D: -; V: TRBV7-2; DNA: TGTGCCAGCAGCTTAGTAGCGGGGGCGACTGAAGCTTTCTTT; CDR3: CASSLVAGATEAFF
size: -; J: TRBJ2-5; D: TRBD2; V: TRBV28; DNA: TGTGCCAGCAGTAGCGGGGGGGGCCGGTCAAATCAAGAGACCCAGTACTTC; CDR3: CASSSGGGRSNQETQYF
size: -; J: TRBJ2-1; D: TRBD2; V: TRBV15; DNA: TGTGCCACCAGCAGAGGAGGTTCTAGCGGGGGGGCAGGTGAGCAGTTCTTC; CDR3: CATSRGGSSGGAGEQFF
size: -; J: TRBJ1-2; D: -; V: TRBV5-1; DNA: TGCGCCAGCAGCTTGGAGGGCCGACGTGGCTACACCTTC; CDR3: CASSLEGRRGYTF
size: few; J: TRBJ1-4; D: -; V: TRBV27; DNA: TGTGCCAGCAGTTTAGGTTCGGGGAAACTGTTTTTT; CDR3: CASSLGSGKLFF
size: -; J: TRBJ2-5; D: -; V: TRBV12-3/TRBV12-4; DNA: TGTGCCAGCGCACCGGCACTCCAAGAGACCCAGTACTTC; CDR3: CASAPALQETQYF
size: once; J: TRBJ1-1; D: TRBD1; V: TRBV5-4; DNA: TGTGCCAGCAGCTTGGCCACAGGGGCGGGTAACACTGAAGCTTTCTTT; CDR3: CASSLATGAGNTEAFF
size: -; J: TRBJ2-5; D: TRBD1; V: TRBV18; DNA: TGTGCCAGCTCACCAGAGAGGAGAGGGGGCTGGGAGACCCAGTACTTC; CDR3: CASSPERRGGWETQYF
size: -; J: TRBJ2-5; D: TRBD1; V: TRBV28; DNA: TGTGCCAGCAGTCTGACAGGGGCGTACCAAGAGACCCAGTACTTC; CDR3: CASSLTGAYQETQYF
size: few; J: TRBJ2-5; D: -; V: TRBV29-1; DNA: TGCAGCGTTGTATGGCCCCCCCAAGAGACCCAGTACTTC; CDR3: CSVVWPPQETQYF
size: -; J: TRBJ2-7; D: TRBD2; V: TRBV5-5; DNA: TGTGCCAGCAGCTTAAAGCGGGGGACGTACGAGCAGTACTTC; CDR3: CASSLKRGTYEQYF
size: -; J: TRBJ2-3; D: TRBD1; V: TRBV12-3/TRBV12-4; DNA: TGTGCCAGCACAGGGGGAGTCGGACCTTATACGCAGTATTTT; CDR3: CASTGGVGPYTQYF